The following is a T cell receptor beta chain sequence with its context. Its antigen is not known. Measured with immunoSEQ multiplex PCR; TCRdb has only the in-frame clones, and not every one. In the table there are about 350,000 clones, roughly 90% of which are singletons. Germline V lookup: CDR1 LNHDA, CDR2 SQIVND (reference sequence). The CDR3 sequence is 15 residues long. V lost 5 bases to trimming and J lost 3 bases, with 16 bases between them. This sample stems from a study of Ad26.COV2.S vaccination and SARS-CoV-2 variants. Across the study: Sample donor was a member of the COV1001 Ad26.COV2.S trial arm. Ad26.COV2.S, an intramuscular injection, was given once or twice 56 days apart. Whole-study findings and limits: Responses of spike-specific T cells (both CD8+ and CD4+) reportedly showed substantial breadth after vaccination.

Sample treatment: 19 received Ad26.COV2.S at low or high dose, single or two shots; about 5 received placebo; per-sample allocation not given. Day 63 following the first vaccine or placebo injection was when the samples were taken. The chain is built from TRBV19 and TRBJ1-2; D gene unclear. The sequenced sample was peripheral blood, obtained in a trial of Ad26.COV2.S vaccine versus placebo. The clonotype comes from a person between 18 and 59 years old who received the Ad26.COV2.S COVID-19 vaccine or a placebo. CDR3 sequence (DNA): TGTGCCAGTAGTGGCCGACGGGGTGGGGACTATGGCTACACCTTC. Its protein is CASSGRRGGDYGYTF.